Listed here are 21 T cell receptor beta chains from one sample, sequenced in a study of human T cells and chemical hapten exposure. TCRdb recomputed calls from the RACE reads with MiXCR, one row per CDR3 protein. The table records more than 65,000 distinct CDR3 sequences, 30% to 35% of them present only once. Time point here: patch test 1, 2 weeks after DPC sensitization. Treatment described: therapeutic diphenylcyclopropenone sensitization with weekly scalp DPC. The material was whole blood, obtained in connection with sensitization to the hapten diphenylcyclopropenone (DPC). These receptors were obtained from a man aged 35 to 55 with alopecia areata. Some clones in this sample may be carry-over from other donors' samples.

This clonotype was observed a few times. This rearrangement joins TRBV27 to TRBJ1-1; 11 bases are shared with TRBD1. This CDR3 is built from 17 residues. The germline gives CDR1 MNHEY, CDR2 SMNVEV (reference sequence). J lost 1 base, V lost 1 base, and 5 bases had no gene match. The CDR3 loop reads CASSLYRTGGRNTEAFF. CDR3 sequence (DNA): TGTGCCAGCAGTTTATACCGGACAGGGGGCCGGAACACTGAAGCTTTCTTT.

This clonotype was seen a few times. This chain's CDR3 is CAISERPGTGGVDTQYF. The CDR3, as DNA: TGTGCCATCAGTGAGAGGCCAGGGACAGGGGGCGTGGATACGCAGTATTTT. V gene TRBV10-3 combines with J gene TRBJ2-3; TRBD1 matches at 12 bases. The J segment lost 6 bases and the V segment lost 2 bases, leaving 9 bases of the junction unmatched. The CDR3 totals 17 residues. Looked up from germline, CDR1 is ENHRY and CDR2 is SYGVKD.

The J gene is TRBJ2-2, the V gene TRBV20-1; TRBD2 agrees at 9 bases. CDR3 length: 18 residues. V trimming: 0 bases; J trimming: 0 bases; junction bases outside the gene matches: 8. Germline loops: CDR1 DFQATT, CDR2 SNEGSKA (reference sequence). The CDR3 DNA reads TGCAGTGCTAGAGATGTAAGCGGGAGGCCCGCGAACACCGGGGAGCTGTTTTTT. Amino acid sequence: CSARDVSGRPANTGELFF.

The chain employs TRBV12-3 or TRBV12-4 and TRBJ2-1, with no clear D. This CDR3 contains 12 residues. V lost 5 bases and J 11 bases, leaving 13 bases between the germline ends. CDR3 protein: CASSPRGVQQFF. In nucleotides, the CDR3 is TGTGCCAGCAGTCCACGCGGTGTGCAGCAGTTCTTC.

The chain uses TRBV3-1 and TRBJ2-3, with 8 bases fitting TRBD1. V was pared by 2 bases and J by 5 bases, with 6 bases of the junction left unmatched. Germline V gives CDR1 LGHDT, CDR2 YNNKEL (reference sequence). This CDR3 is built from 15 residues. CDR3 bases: TGTGCCAGCAGCCAACTGGACAGGGTCCTAGATACGCAGTATTTT. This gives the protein CASSQLDRVLDTQYF.

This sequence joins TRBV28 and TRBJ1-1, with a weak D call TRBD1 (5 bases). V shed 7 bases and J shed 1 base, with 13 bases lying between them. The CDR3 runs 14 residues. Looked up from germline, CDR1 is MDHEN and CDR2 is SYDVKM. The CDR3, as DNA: TGTGCCAGCACTCGACAGCAGCCGAACACTGAAGCTTTCTTT. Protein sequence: CASTRQQPNTEAFF.

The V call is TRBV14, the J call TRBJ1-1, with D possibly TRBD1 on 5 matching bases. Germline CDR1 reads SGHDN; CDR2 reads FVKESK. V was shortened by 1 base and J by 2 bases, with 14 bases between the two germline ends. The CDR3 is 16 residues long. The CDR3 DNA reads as TGTGCCAGCAGCCAAGCGTTGGGGGGAGGTAACACTGAAGCTTTCTTT. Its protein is CASSQALGGGNTEAFF.

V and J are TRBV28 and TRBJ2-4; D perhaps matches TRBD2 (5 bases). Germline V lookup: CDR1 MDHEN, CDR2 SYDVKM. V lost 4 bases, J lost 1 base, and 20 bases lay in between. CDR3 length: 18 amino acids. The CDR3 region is CASSYPPGELGAKNIQYF. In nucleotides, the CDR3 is TGTGCCAGCAGTTACCCCCCCGGGGAACTCGGGGCCAAAAACATTCAGTACTTC.

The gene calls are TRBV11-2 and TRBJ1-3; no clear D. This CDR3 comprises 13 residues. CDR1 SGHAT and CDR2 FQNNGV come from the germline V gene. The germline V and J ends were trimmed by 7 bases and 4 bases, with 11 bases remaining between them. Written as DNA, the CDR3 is TGTGCCAGCACCCTAAGTGGAGGAAACACCATATATTTT. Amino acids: CASTLSGGNTIYF.

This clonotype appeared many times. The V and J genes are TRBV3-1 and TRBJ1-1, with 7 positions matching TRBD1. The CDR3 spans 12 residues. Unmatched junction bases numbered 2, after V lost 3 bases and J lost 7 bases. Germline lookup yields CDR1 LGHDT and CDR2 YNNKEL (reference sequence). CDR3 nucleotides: TGTGCCAGCAGCCAGACAGGGCTTGAAGCTTTCTTT. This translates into CASSQTGLEAFF.

The CDR3 protein is CAISDYSGTSSLSYEQYF. CDR3 DNA: TGTGCCATCAGTGATTACTCCGGGACTAGCTCATTATCCTACGAGCAGTACTTC. This chain uses TRBV10-3 with TRBJ2-7; TRBD2 matches 9 bases. V shed 3 bases and J 1 base; nucleotides not matched to a gene: 13. Germline CDR1 reads ENHRY; CDR2 reads SYGVKD. The CDR3 spans 18 residues.

The CDR3 nucleotides are TGTGCCAGCAGTTTACCGCAACTCTCTGGGGCCAACGTCCTGACTTTC. It yields the protein CASSLPQLSGANVLTF. The J gene is TRBJ2-6, the V gene TRBV28; no clear D. The germline gives CDR1 MDHEN, CDR2 SYDVKM. CDR3 length: 16 residues. Trimming took off 2 bases at V and 0 bases at J, with 8 bases between the two ends.

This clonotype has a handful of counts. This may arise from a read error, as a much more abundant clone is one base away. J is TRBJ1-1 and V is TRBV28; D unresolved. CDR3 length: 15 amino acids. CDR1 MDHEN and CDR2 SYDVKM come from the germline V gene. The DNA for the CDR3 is TGTGCCAGCACCAAATCGACGGTCATGAACACTGAAACTTTCTTT. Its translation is CASTKSTVMNTETFF.

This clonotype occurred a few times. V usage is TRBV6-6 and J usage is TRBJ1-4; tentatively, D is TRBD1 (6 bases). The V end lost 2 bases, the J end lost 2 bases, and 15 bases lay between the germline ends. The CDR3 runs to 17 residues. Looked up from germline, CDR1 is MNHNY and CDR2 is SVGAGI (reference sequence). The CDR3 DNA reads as TGTGCCAGCAGTTACCGAATCGGGCAGGGGACTAATGAAAAACTGTTTTTT. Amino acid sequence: CASSYRIGQGTNEKLFF.

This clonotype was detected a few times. The CDR3 sequence: CASSLFLSEAFF. The CDR3 DNA reads TGTGCCAGCAGTTTGTTCCTCAGTGAAGCTTTCTTT. V is TRBV28 and J is TRBJ1-1, with D unclear. With 3 bases removed from V and 7 bases from J, the gap between germline ends came to 9 bases. Germline CDR1 MDHEN, CDR2 SYDVKM. This CDR3 comprises 12 residues.

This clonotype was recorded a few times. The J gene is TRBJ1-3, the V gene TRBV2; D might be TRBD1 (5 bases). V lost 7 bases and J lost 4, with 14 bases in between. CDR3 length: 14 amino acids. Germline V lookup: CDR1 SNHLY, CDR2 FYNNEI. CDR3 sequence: CASISQGRGNTIYF. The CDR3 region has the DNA TGTGCCAGCATTTCCCAGGGAAGAGGAAACACCATATATTTT. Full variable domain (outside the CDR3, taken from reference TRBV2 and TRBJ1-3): EPEVTQTPSHQVTQMGQEVILRCVPISNHLYFYWYRQILGQKVEFLVSFYNNEISEKSEIFDDQFSVERPDGSNFTLKIRSTKLEDSAMYFCASISQGRGNTIYFGEGSWLTVV.

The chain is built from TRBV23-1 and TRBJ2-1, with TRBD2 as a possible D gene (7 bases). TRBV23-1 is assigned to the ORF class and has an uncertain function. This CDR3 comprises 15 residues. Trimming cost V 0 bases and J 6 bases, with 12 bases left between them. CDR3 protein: CASSQSNREGNEQFF. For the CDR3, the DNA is TGCGCCAGCAGTCAATCCAACAGGGAGGGCAATGAGCAGTTCTTC.

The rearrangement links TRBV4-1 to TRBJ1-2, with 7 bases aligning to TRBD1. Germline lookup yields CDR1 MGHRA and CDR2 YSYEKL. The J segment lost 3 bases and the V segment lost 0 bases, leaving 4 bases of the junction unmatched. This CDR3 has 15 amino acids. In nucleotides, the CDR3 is TGCGCCAGCAGCCAAGAGACAGGGAGGGACTATGGCTACACCTTC. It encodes CASSQETGRDYGYTF.

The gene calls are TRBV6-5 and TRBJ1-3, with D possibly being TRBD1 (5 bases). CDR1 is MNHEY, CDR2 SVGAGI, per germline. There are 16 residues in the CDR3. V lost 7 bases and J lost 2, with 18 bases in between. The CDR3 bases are TGTGCCAGCACCTCGCAACCCGGGGCCCCTGGAAACACCATATATTTT. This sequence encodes CASTSQPGAPGNTIYF.

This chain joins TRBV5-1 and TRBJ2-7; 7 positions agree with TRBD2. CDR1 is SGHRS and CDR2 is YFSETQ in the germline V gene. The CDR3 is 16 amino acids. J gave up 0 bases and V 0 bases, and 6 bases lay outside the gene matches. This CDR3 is CASSLAGGSLSYEQYF. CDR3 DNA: TGCGCCAGCAGCTTGGCCGGGGGGAGCCTCTCCTACGAGCAGTACTTC. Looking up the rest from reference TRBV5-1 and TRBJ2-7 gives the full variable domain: KAGVTQTPRYLIKTRGQQVTLSCSPISGHRSVSWYQQTPGQGLQFLFEYFSETQRNKGNFPGRFSGRQFSNSRSEMNVSTLELGDSALYLCASSLAGGSLSYEQYFGPGTRLTVT.

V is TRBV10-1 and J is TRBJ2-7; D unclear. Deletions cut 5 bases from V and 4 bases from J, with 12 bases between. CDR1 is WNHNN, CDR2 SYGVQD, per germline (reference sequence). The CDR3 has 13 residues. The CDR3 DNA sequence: TGCGCCAGCAGTCGAGGTCCTAGTTACGAGCAGTACTTC. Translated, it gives CASSRGPSYEQYF.